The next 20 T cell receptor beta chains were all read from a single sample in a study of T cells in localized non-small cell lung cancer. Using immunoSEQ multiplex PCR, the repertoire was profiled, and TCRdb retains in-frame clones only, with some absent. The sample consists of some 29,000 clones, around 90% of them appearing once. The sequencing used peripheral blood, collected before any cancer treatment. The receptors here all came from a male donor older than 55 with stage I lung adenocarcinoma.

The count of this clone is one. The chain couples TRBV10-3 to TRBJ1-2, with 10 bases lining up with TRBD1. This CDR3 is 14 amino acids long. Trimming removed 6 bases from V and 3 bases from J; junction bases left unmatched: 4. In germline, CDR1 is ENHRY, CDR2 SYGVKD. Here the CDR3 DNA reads TGTGCCATCAGCGCCGGGACAGGGGACTATGGCTACACCTTC. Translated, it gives CAISAGTGDYGYTF.

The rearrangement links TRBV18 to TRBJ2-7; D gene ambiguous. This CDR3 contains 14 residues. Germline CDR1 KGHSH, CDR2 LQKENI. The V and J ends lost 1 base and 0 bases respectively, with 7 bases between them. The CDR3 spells CASSPRIDSYEQYF. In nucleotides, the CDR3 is TGTGCCAGCTCACCACGTATTGACTCCTACGAGCAGTACTTC.

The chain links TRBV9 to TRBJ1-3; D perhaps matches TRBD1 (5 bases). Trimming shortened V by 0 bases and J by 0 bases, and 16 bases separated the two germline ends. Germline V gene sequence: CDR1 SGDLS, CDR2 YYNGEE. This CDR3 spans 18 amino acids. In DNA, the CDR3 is TGTGCCAGCAGCGTAGATTTTGGGACGGTGAGCTCTGGAAACACCATATATTTT. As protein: CASSVDFGTVSSGNTIYF.

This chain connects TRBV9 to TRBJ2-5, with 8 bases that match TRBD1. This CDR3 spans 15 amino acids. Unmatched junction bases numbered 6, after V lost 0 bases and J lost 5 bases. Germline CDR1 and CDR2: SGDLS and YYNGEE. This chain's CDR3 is CASSVGAGQEETQYF. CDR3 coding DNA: TGTGCCAGCAGCGTAGGTGCGGGACAGGAGGAGACCCAGTACTTC. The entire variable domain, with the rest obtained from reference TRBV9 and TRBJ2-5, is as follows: DSGVTQTPKHLITATGQRVTLRCSPRSGDLSVYWYQQSLDQGLQFLIQYYNGEERAKGNILERFSAQQFPDLHSELNLSSLELGDSALYFCASSVGAGQEETQYFGPGTRLLVL.

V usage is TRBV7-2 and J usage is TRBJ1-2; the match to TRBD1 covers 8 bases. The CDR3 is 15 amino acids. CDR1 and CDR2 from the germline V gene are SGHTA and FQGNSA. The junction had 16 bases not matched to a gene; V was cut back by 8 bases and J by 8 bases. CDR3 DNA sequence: TGTGCCAGCGCCATTACTGGGCAGGGGGCACGAGGCTACACCTTC. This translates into CASAITGQGARGYTF.

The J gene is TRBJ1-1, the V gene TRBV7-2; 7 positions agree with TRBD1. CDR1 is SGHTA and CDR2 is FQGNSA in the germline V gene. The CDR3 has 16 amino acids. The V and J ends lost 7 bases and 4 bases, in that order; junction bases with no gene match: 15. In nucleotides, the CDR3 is TGTGCCAGCATCGCCGAAAGGGTAGGGGGCAGCACTGAAGCTTTCTTT. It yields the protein CASIAERVGGSTEAFF.

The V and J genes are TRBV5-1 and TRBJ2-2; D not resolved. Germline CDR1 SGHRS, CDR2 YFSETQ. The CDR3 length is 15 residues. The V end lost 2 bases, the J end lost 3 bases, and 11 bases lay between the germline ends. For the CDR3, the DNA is TGCGCCAGCAGCTTCATGGGCGCGGACACCGGGGAGCTGTTTTTT. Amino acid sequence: CASSFMGADTGELFF.

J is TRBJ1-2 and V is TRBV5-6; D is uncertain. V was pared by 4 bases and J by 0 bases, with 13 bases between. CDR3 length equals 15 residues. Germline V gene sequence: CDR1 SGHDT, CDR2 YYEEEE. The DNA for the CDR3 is TGTGCCAGCAGCCCCGTACCTGGAGCTAACTATGGCTACACCTTC. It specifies CASSPVPGANYGYTF.

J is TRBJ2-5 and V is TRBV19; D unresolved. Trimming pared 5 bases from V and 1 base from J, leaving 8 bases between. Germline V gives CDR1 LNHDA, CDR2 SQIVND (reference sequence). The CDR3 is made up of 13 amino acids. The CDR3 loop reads CASSPRPQETQYF. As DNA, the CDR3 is TGTGCCAGTAGTCCCAGACCCCAAGAGACCCAGTACTTC.

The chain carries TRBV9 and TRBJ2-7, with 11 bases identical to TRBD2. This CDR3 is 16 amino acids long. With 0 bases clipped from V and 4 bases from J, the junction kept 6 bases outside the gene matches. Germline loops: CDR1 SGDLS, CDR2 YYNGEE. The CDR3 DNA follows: TGTGCCAGCAGCGTAGCTGGGACTAGCGGCAGATACGAGCAGTACTTC. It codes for CASSVAGTSGRYEQYF.

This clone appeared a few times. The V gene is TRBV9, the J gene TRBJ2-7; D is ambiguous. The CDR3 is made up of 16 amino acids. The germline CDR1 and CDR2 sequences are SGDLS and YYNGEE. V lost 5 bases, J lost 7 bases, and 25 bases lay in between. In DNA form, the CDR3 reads TGTGCCAGCAGACGTAATTGGCAGCCCGAGAGTTGGGAGCAGTACTTC. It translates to CASRRNWQPESWEQYF.

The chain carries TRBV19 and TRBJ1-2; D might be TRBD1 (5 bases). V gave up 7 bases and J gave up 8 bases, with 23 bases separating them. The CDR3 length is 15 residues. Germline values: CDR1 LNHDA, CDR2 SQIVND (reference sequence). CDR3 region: CASNLDAGRGLGYTF. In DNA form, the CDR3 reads TGTGCCAGTAATCTCGATGCGGGACGTGGTTTAGGCTACACCTTC.

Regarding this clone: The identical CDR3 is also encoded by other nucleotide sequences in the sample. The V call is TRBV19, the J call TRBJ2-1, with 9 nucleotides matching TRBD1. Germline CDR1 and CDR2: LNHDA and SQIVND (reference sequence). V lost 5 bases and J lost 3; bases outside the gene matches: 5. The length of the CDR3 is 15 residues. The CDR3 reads CASSPRTGVYNEQFF. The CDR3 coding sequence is TGTGCCAGTAGTCCCCGGACAGGGGTCTACAATGAGCAGTTCTTC.

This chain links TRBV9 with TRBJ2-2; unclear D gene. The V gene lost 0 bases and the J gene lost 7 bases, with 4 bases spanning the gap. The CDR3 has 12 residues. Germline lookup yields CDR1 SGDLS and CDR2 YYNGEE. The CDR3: CASSVAGGELFF. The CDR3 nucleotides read TGTGCCAGCAGCGTAGCGGGCGGGGAGCTGTTTTTT. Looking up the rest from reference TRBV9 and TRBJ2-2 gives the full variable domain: DSGVTQTPKHLITATGQRVTLRCSPRSGDLSVYWYQQSLDQGLQFLIQYYNGEERAKGNILERFSAQQFPDLHSELNLSSLELGDSALYFCASSVAGGELFFGEGSRLTVL.

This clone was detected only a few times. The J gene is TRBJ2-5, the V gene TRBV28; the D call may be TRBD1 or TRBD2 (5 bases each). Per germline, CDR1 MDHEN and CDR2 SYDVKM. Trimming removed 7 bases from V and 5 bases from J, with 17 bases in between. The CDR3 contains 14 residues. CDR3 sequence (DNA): TGTGCCAGCACCGGGACGGGGACGGGGGAGACCCAGTACTTC. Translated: CASTGTGTGETQYF.

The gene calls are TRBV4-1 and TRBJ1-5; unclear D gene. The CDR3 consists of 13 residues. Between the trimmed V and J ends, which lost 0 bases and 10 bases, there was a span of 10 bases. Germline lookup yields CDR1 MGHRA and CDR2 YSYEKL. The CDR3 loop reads CASSQEAGLPQHF. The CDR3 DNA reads TGCGCCAGCAGCCAAGAGGCTGGACTACCCCAGCATTTT.

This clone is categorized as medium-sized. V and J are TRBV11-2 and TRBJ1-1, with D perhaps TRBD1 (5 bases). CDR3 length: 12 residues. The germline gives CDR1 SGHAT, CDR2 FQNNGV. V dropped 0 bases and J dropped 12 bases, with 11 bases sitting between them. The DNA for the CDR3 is TGTGCCAGCAGCTTAGATCGGGGGGAATCTTTCTTT. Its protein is CASSLDRGESFF.

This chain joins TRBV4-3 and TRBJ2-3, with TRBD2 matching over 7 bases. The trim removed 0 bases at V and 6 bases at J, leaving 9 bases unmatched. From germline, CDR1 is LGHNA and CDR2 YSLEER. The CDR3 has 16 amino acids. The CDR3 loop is CASSQDLAGVGDTQYF. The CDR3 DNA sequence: TGCGCCAGCAGCCAAGATTTGGCGGGGGTGGGGGATACGCAGTATTTT.

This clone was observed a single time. As DNA, the CDR3 is TGTGCCAGCAGCCTACTCTCGGACAGGGGGGCCTATGGCTACACCTTC. This translates into CASSLLSDRGAYGYTF. The chain joins TRBV6-6 to TRBJ1-2, with 10 nucleotides matching TRBD1. Trimming removed 6 bases from V and 4 bases from J; junction bases left unmatched: 11. The CDR3 extends over 16 amino acids. Germline CDR1 reads MNHNY; CDR2 reads SVGAGI (reference sequence).

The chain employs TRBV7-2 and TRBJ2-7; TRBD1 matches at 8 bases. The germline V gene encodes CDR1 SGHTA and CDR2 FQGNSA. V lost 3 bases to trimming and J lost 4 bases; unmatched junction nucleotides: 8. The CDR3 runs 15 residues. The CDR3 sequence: CASSFWTGPDYEQYF. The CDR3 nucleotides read TGTGCCAGCAGCTTTTGGACAGGGCCTGATTACGAGCAGTACTTC.